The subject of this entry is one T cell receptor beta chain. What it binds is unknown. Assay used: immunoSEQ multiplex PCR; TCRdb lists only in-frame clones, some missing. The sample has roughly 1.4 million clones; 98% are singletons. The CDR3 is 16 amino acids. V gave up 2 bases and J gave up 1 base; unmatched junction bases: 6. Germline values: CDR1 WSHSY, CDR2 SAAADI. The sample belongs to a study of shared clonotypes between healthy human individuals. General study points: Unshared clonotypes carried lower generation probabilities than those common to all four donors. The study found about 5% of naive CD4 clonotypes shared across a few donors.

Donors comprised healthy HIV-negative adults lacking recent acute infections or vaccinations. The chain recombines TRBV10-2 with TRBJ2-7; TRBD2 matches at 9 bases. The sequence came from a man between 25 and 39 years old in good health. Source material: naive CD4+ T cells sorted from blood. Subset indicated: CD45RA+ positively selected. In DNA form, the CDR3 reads TGCGCCAGCAGTGAGCAGCCTAGCGGGAATTCCTACGAGCAGTACTTC. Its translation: CASSEQPSGNSYEQYF.